This TCR beta chain was captured in a study of blood T cell repertoires in COVID-19. The germline CDR1 and CDR2 sequences are LNHDA and SQIVND (reference sequence). The CDR3 runs to 15 residues. V was pared by 3 bases and J by 5 bases, with 8 bases of the junction left unmatched. Assay: immunoSEQ multiplex PCR; the TCRdb copy retains only in-frame clones and omits some. The top ten hold around 7.9% of the sample, which has 300,000 to 350,000 clones, approximately 91% seen once. The TCR sequence derives from a woman between 65 and 79 years old with COVID-19, enrolled during active disease. The rearrangement links TRBV19 to TRBJ1-2; TRBD1 agrees at 8 bases. The specimen sequenced was peripheral blood. For the CDR3, the DNA is TGTGCCAGTAGTATTACGGCAGGGGGCGGATATGGCTACACCTTC. Amino acid sequence: CASSITAGGGYGYTF. Full variable domain (outside the CDR3, taken from reference TRBV19 and TRBJ1-2): DGGITQSPKYLFRKEGQNVTLSCEQNLNHDAMYWYRQDPGQGLRLIYYSQIVNDFQKGDIAEGYSVSREKKESFPLTVTSAQKNPTAFYLCASSITAGGGYGYTFGSGTRLTVV.